The rows below give T cell receptor beta chains drawn from one sample of a study of early T cells in non-severe SARS-CoV-2 infection. TCRdb processed the 5' RACE reads anew with MiXCR; each CDR3 protein has one entry. The table records roughly 45,000 distinct CDR3 sequences, 6% to 8% of them present only once. Material: whole blood, obtained at baseline. The receptors shown here come from an adult who was a healthcare worker with PCR-confirmed SARS-CoV-2 infection or an uninfected control (not recorded which). Both conserved end residues are part of each CDR3. A D gene is named only where the DNA matches it firmly. Size is omitted from some rows. Given values are once, few, many or a class for expanded clones.

j_call	v_call	clone_size	d_call	cdr3_aa	cdr3_nt
TRBJ1-6	TRBV27	many	TRBD1	CASSTNRGSYNSPLHF	TGTGCCAGCAGTACTAACAGGGGTTCCTATAATTCACCCCTCCACTTT
TRBJ1-2	TRBV19	NA	TRBD1	CASKEAGGDYGYTF	TGTGCCAGTAAAGAGGCAGGGGGCGACTATGGCTACACCTTC
TRBJ2-1	TRBV5-1	NA	NA	CASSETANSYNEQFF	TGCGCCAGCAGCGAGACAGCGAACTCCTACAATGAGCAGTTCTTC
TRBJ1-2	TRBV18	NA	TRBD1	CASSPGTDPYGYTF	TGTGCCAGCTCACCCGGGACAGATCCCTATGGCTACACCTTC
TRBJ1-3	TRBV7-8	many	NA	CASSLDTGRNTIYF	TGTGCCAGCAGCCTCGACACCGGGAGAAACACCATATATTTT
TRBJ2-1	TRBV20-1	NA	NA	CSAPRLSSNEQFF	TGCAGTGCCCCCCGATTAAGTTCTAATGAGCAGTTCTTC
TRBJ2-3	TRBV7-2	NA	NA	CASSSGLRSDTQYF	TGTGCCAGCAGCTCGGGACTCCGGTCAGATACGCAGTATTTT
TRBJ2-7	TRBV6-5	many	NA	CASSVSGRLYEQYF	TGTGCCAGCAGTGTCTCAGGGAGACTTTACGAGCAGTACTTC
TRBJ1-5	TRBV6-2/TRBV6-3	NA	NA	CASSGLGSNQPQHF	TGTGCCAGTTCAGGGTTGGGGAGCAATCAGCCCCAGCATTTT
TRBJ1-1	TRBV5-4	many	NA	CASSLRRQMNTEAFF	TGTGCCAGCAGCTTAAGGAGACAGATGAACACTGAAGCTTTCTTT
TRBJ2-7	TRBV7-8	NA	NA	CASSPSGPSYEQYF	TGTGCCAGCAGCCCCAGCGGGCCCTCCTACGAGCAGTACTTC
TRBJ1-5	TRBV15	NA	NA	CATSRVALGGSNQPQHF	TGTGCCACCAGCAGAGTCGCTCTCGGGGGAAGCAATCAGCCCCAGCATTTT
TRBJ2-1	TRBV20-1	NA	TRBD2	CSASPIFKREGCNEQFF	TGCAGTGCTTCCCCCATATTTAAGCGGGAGGGCTGCAATGAGCAGTTCTTC
TRBJ2-2	TRBV29-1	NA	NA	CSAAQGRTGELFF	TGCAGCGCCGCGCAGGGTAGAACCGGGGAGCTGTTTTTT
TRBJ1-5	TRBV20-1	many	TRBD1	CSATTGVYSNQPQHF	TGCAGTGCTACGACAGGGGTCTATAGCAATCAGCCCCAGCATTTT
TRBJ2-5	TRBV19	few	NA	CASSISADTRVEETQYF	TGTGCCAGTAGTATTTCGGCTGACACCAGGGTGGAAGAGACCCAGTACTTC
TRBJ2-1	TRBV20-1	many	TRBD2	CSARSGLALSYNEQFF	TGCAGTGCCCGCAGTGGACTAGCGCTATCCTACAATGAGCAGTTCTTC
TRBJ2-7	TRBV27	NA	TRBD2	CASGGVSGRRYEQYF	TGTGCCAGCGGAGGGGTGAGCGGGAGACGATACGAGCAGTACTTC
TRBJ1-2	TRBV28	NA	TRBD1	CASSLQGALDVDGYTF	TGTGCCAGCAGCTTACAGGGGGCCCTCGACGTTGATGGCTACACCTTC
TRBJ2-4	TRBV20-1	many	NA	CSAKHLLRTNIQYF	TGCAGTGCAAAGCACCTACTACGGACGAACATTCAGTACTTC
TRBJ2-7	TRBV9	NA	NA	CASSVAGFSPIEQYF	TGTGCCAGCAGCGTAGCAGGGTTTAGTCCAATCGAGCAGTACTTC
TRBJ2-1	TRBV5-4	many	TRBD2	CASSTGLAGNEQFF	TGTGCCAGCAGCACGGGACTAGCGGGCAATGAGCAGTTCTTC
TRBJ2-2	TRBV6-5	NA	NA	CASGPNTGELFF	TGTGCCAGTGGGCCGAACACCGGGGAGCTGTTTTTT
TRBJ2-7	TRBV4-1	few	TRBD2	CASSQGDGRNEQYF	TGCGCCAGCAGCCAAGGTGACGGGAGGAACGAGCAGTACTTC
TRBJ2-3	TRBV24-1	many	TRBD2	CATSDPAPSGRTDTQYF	TGTGCCACCAGTGACCCTGCCCCTAGCGGGAGGACAGATACGCAGTATTTT
TRBJ2-1	TRBV29-1	many	NA	CSVTVSGYNEQFF	TGCAGCGTTACGGTTAGCGGTTACAATGAGCAGTTCTTC
TRBJ2-5	TRBV20-1	many	NA	CSARVGETQYF	TGCAGTGCTAGAGTGGGGGAGACCCAGTACTTC
TRBJ2-7	TRBV12-3/TRBV12-4	many	TRBD1	CASMETGAGYEQYF	TGTGCCAGCATGGAGACAGGGGCGGGCTACGAGCAGTACTTC
TRBJ2-1	TRBV20-1	many	NA	CSASDGTNNEQFF	TGCAGTGCTAGCGACGGGACAAACAATGAGCAGTTCTTC